This paragraph reports one T cell receptor (beta chain). Its specificity is not known. One junction end disagrees with the germline gene, perhaps due to a read error. The CDR3 runs 16 residues. Germline values: CDR1 MNHEY, CDR2 SVGAGI. This specimen comes from a study of siplizumab effects on memory and regulatory T cells. Study-level points and caveats: Of the proliferating CD4+ or CD8+ clones, roughly 75-96% lacked a naive or memory phenotype that could be assigned. Contribution to the alloresponse seemed major for naive T cells, which also seemed more diverse than memory cells. Proliferating Tregs in siplizumab cultures were never verified as suppressive.

The repertoire was sequenced with immunoSEQ multiplex PCR; TCRdb's copy has only in-frame clones and lacks some. Of about 100,000 clones in the sample, 80% to 95% were seen once. Material: CD4+ T cells sorted from blood. V is TRBV6-5 and J is TRBJ2-2, with D maybe TRBD1 (6 bases). The receptor was isolated from a human donor in good health. Some clones in this sample may be carry-over from other donors' samples. The CDR3 is CASSHSGGWGSGELFF. The CDR3, as DNA: TGTGCCAGCAGTCACTCTGGGGGCTGGGGGTCCGGGGAGCTGTTTTTT.